This TCR beta chain was retrieved from a study of Graves' ophthalmopathy and Graves' hyperthyroidism. Findings of the study overall: Both an approximately 71% sensitivity and an approximately 75% specificity characterized the model's predictions of ophthalmopathy progression. Cross-validated, the 13-signature model showed 87.88%/81.08% sensitivity/specificity, and 80%/75% in the test set.

Other autoimmune diseases, uncontrolled infections, pregnancy and lactation each led to patient exclusion. The PBMCs had their origin in around 10 ml of fresh peripheral blood. Note on this clonotype: Its antigen is not known.

Amplification targeted the TCR beta CDR3 regions, with RNA transcripts as the source material. HTBI-primed first-round RT-PCR preceded second-round multiplex PCR. TCRdb recomputed calls from the multiplex PCR reads with MiXCR, one row per CDR3 protein. The table shows almost 750,000 distinct CDR3 sequences, with 35% to 50% occurring only once. This CDR3 region has 15 residues. V was trimmed by 3 bases and J by 5 bases, leaving 16 bases between them. From germline, CDR1 is SNHLY and CDR2 FYNNEI. Sequencing was done on a sample of peripheral blood. The sequence came from an adult man with Graves' ophthalmopathy. The rearrangement uses TRBV2 and TRBJ1-1; D remains ambiguous. This CDR3 is CASSDRSPGWTEAFF. DNA for the CDR3: TGTGCCAGCAGTGACCGTTCGCCCGGGTGGACTGAAGCTTTCTTT.